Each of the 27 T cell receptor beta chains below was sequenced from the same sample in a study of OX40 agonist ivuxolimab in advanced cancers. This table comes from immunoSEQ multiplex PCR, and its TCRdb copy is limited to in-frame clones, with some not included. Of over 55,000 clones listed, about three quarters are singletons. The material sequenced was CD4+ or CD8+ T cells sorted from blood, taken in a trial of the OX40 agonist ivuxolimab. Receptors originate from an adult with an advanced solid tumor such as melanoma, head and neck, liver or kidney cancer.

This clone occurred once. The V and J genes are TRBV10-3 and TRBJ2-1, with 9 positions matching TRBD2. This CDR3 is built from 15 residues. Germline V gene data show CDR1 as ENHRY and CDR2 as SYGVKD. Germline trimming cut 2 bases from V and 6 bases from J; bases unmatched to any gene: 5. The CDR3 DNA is TGTGCCATCAGTGAGGCCGGGACTAGCAGCAATGAGCAGTTCTTC. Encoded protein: CAISEAGTSSNEQFF.

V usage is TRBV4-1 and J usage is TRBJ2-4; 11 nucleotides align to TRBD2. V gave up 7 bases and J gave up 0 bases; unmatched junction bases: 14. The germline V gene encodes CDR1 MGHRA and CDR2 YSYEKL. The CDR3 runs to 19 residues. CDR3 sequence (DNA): TGCGCCAGCAATTCCTTAACGGGACTAGCGGAAATAGCCAAAAACATTCAGTACTTC. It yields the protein CASNSLTGLAEIAKNIQYF.

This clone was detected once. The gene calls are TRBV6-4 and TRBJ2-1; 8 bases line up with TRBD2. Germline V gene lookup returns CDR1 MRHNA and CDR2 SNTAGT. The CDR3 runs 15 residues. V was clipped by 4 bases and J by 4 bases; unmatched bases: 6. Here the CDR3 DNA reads TGTGCCAGCAGTGCGGGAGGGCCTCAATACAATGAGCAGTTCTTC. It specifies CASSAGGPQYNEQFF.

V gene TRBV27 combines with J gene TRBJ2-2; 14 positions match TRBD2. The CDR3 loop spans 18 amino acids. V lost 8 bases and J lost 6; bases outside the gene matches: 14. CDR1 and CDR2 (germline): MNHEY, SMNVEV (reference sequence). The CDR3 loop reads CASALQGLAGVLAGELFF. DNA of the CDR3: TGTGCCAGCGCCCTCCAGGGACTAGCGGGAGTTTTGGCCGGGGAGCTGTTTTTT.

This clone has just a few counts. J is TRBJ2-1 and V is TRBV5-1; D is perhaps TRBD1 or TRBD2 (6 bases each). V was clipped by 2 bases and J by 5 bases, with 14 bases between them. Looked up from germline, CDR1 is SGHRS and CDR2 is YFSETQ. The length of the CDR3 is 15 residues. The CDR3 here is CASSFGGRGNNEQFF. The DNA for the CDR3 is TGCGCCAGCAGCTTCGGGGGCCGGGGAAACAATGAGCAGTTCTTC.

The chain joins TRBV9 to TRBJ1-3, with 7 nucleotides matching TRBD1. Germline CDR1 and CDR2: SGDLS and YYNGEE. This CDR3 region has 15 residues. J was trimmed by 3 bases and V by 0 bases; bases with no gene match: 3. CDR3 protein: CASSVGTGDGNTIYF. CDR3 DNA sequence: TGTGCCAGCAGCGTAGGAACAGGGGATGGAAACACCATATATTTT.

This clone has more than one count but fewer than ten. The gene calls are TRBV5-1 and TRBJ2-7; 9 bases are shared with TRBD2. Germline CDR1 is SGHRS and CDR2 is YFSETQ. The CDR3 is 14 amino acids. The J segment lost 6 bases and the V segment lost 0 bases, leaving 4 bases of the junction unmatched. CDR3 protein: CASSLGTSAVEQYF. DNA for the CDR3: TGCGCCAGCAGCTTGGGGACTAGCGCTGTCGAGCAGTACTTC.

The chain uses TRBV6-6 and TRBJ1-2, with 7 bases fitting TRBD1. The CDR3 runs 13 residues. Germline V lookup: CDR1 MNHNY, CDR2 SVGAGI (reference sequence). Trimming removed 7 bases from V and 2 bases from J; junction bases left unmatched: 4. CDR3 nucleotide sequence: TGTGCCAGCAAAGGGGACAGCAACTATGGCTACACCTTC. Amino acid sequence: CASKGDSNYGYTF.

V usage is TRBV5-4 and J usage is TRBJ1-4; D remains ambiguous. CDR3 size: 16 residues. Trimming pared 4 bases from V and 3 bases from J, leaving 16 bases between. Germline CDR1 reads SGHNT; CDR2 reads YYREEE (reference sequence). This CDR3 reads CASSQPTVGANEKLFF. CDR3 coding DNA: TGTGCCAGCAGCCAACCGACGGTCGGGGCTAATGAAAAACTGTTTTTT.

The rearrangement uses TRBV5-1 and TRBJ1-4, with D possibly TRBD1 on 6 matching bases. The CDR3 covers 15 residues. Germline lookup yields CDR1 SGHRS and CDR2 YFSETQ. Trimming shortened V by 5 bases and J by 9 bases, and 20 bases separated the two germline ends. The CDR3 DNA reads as TGCGCCAGCAGGGCCGGGACAACGCCGACGCAAAAACTGTTTTTT. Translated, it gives CASRAGTTPTQKLFF.

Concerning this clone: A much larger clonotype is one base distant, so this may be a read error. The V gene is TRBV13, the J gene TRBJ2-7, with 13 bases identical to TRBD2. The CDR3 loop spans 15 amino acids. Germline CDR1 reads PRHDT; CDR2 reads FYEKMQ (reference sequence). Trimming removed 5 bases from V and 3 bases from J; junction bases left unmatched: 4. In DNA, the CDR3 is TGTGCCAGCAGCCCCCGGACTAGCGGGGGCTACGAGCAGTACTTC. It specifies CASSPRTSGGYEQYF. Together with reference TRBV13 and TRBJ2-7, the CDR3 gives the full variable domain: AAGVIQSPRHLIKEKRETATLKCYPIPRHDTVYWYQQGPGQDPQFLISFYEKMQSDKGSIPDRFSAQQFSDYHSELNMSSLELGDSALYFCASSPRTSGGYEQYFGPGTRLTVT.

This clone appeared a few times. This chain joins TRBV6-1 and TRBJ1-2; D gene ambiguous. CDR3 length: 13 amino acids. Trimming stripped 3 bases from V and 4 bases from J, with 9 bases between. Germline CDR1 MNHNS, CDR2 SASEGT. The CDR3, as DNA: TGTGCCAGCAGTGATTTGCCTACCTATGGCTACACCTTC. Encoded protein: CASSDLPTYGYTF.

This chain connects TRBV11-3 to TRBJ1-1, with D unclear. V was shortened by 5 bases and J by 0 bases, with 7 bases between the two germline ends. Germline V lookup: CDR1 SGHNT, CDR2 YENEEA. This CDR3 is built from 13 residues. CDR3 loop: CASSHSVNTEAFF. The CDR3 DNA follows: TGTGCCAGCAGCCACAGTGTGAACACTGAAGCTTTCTTT.

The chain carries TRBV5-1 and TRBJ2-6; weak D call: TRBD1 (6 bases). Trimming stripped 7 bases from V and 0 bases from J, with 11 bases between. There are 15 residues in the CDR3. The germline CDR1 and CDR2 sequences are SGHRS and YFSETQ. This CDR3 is CASGQGGSGANVLTF. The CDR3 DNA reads TGCGCCAGCGGACAAGGGGGCTCTGGGGCCAACGTCCTGACTTTC.

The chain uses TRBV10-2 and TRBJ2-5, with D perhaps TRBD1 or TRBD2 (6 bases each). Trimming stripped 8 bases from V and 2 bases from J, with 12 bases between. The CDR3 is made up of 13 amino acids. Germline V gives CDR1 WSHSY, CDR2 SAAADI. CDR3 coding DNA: TGCGCCAGCCTCCGGGGGCCGCAAGAGACCCAGTACTTC. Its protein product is CASLRGPQETQYF.

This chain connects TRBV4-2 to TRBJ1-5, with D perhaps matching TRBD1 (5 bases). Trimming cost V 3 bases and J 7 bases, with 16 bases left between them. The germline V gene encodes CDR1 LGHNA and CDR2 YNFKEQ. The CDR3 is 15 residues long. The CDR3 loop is CASSHSPRVQQPQHF. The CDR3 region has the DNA TGTGCCAGCAGCCACAGCCCCAGGGTACAACAGCCCCAGCATTTT.

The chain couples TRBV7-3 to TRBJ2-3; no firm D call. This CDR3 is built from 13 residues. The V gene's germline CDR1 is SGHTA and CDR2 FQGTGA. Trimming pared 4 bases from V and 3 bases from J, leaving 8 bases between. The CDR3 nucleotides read TGTGCCAGCAGCTCGCAGAGAACAGATACGCAGTATTTT. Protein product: CASSSQRTDTQYF.

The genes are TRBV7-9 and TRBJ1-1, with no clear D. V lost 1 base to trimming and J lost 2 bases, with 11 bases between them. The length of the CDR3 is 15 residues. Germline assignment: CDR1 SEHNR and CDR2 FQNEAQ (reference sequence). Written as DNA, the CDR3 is TGTGCCAGCAGCTTAGTGAACAGCCTCAACACTGAAGCTTTCTTT. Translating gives CASSLVNSLNTEAFF.

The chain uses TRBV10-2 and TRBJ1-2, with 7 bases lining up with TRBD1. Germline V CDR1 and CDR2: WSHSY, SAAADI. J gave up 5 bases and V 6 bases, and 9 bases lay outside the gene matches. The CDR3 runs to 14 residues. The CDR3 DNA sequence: TGCGCCAGCAGGGAATCCGGGACAGATTATGGCTACACCTTC. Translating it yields CASRESGTDYGYTF.

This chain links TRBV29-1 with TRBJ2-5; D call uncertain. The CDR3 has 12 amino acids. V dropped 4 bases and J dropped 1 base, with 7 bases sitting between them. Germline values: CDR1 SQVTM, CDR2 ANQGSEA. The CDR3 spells CSVVGPQETQYF. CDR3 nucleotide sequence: TGCAGCGTTGTAGGGCCCCAAGAGACCCAGTACTTC.

DNA for the CDR3: TGTGCCAGCAGCGAGGACCGTTCCGCGGACGAGCAGTACTTC. Translating gives CASSEDRSADEQYF. The chain couples TRBV9 to TRBJ2-7; D gene uncertain. The CDR3 is 14 residues long. Trimming took off 3 bases at V and 5 bases at J, with 15 bases between the two ends. The germline V gene encodes CDR1 SGDLS and CDR2 YYNGEE.

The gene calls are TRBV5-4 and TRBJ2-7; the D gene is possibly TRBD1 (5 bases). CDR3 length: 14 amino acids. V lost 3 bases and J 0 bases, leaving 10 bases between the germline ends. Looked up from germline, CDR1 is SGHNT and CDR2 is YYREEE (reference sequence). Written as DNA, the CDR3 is TGTGCCAGCAGCTCTTACGACAGCTCCTACGAGCAGTACTTC. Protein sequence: CASSSYDSSYEQYF.

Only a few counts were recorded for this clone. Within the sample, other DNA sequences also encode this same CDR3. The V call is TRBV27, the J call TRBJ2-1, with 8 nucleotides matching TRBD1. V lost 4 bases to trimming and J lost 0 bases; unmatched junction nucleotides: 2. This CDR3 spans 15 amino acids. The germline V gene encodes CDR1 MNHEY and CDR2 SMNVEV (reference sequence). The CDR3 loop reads CASSSGGVSYNEQFF. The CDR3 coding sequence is TGTGCCAGCAGTTCAGGGGGCGTCTCCTACAATGAGCAGTTCTTC.

CDR3 sequence reads: CASSPNKGQGDTEAFF. The CDR3 DNA sequence: TGTGCCAGCTCACCCAACAAAGGACAGGGGGACACTGAAGCTTTCTTT. The chain carries TRBV18 and TRBJ1-1; 10 nucleotides match TRBD1. Germline-derived CDR1 and CDR2 are KGHSH and LQKENI. This CDR3 spans 16 amino acids. Trimming removed 3 bases from V and 3 bases from J; junction bases left unmatched: 7.

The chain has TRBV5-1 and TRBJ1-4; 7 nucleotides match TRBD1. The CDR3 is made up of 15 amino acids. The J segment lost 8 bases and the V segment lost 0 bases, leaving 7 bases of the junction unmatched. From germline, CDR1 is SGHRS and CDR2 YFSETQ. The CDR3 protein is CASSLGSGGYEKLFF. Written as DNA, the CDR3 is TGCGCCAGCAGCTTGGGGTCAGGGGGGTACGAAAAACTGTTTTTT.

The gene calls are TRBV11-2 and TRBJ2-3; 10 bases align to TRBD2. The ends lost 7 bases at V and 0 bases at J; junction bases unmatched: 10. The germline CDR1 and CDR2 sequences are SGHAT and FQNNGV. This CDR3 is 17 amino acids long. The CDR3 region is CASTDRLAGGSTDTQYF. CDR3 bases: TGTGCCAGCACCGATAGATTAGCGGGAGGTAGCACAGATACGCAGTATTTT.

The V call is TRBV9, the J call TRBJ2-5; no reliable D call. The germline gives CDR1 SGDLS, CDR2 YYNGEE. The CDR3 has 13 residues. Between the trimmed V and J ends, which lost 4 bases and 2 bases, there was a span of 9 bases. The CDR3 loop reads CASSLGSQETQYF. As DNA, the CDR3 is TGTGCCAGCAGCCTTGGGTCTCAAGAGACCCAGTACTTC.